The clone carrying this TCR beta chain was found many times. Antigen specificity is unknown. The germline V and J ends were trimmed by 5 bases and 1 base, with 11 bases remaining between them. The CDR3 is 15 residues long. In germline, CDR1 is SEHNR, CDR2 FQNEAQ (reference sequence). Making the bulk TCR libraries relied on previously described methods and listed TCR primers. Each CDR3 protein gets one entry after TCRdb re-called the PCR reads with MiXCR. This table holds 600,000 to 650,000 distinct CDR3 sequences, just under 20% found once. The data were obtained in a study of molecular identifiers for immune sequencing clone quantification. Turning to the study itself: Replicate experiments divided RNA from roughly 21,000 or 96,000 naive CD8 cells into five parts and sequenced four.

Naive CD8 T cells, phenotype CD8+CD4-CCR7+CD45RA+, were sorted. Whole-study findings and limits: Should identical TCR molecules share a barcode, the sizes of highly expanded clones could be underestimated.

The clonotype was recovered from a human donor in good health. Some libraries in this study had Jurkat cell RNA spiked in. V and J are TRBV7-9 and TRBJ2-2; D is undetermined. Material: naive CD8+ T cells from blood, with Jurkat cell RNA spiked in. Subset: FACS-sorted CD8+CD4-CCR7+CD45RA+ naive T cells. The DNA for the CDR3 is TGTGCCAGCAGCCTATTTGACAAGAACACCGGGGAGCTGTTTTTT. Translation: CASSLFDKNTGELFF. Supplemented by reference TRBV7-9 and TRBJ2-2, the full variable domain reads DTGVSQNPRHKITKRGQNVTFRCDPISEHNRLYWYRQTLGQGPEFLTYFQNEAQLEKSRLLSDRFSAERPKGSFSTLEIQRTEQGDSAMYLCASSLFDKNTGELFFGEGSRLTVL.